The 28 T cell receptor beta chains listed next were all sequenced from one sample in a study of T-cell reconstitution after alpha-beta-depleted transplantation in children. TCRbeta library construction was performed incorporating unique molecular identifiers. TCRdb called the PCR reads again in MiXCR, with one record for every CDR3 protein. The sample lists about 260,000 distinct CDR3 sequences, approximately 10% seen once, with around 22% in the top ten. The material sequenced was peripheral blood, taken 180 days after TCRalphabeta/CD19-depleted stem cell transplant. These receptors originate from a male patient between 2 and 10 years old who had a stem cell transplant for chronic granulomatous disease, so the T cells may come from the graft donor.

This clonotype occurred many times. The chain is built from TRBV7-2 and TRBJ2-3, with 9 bases matching TRBD2. After removal of 3 bases from V and 4 bases from J, the junction contained 11 bases not matched to a gene. From germline, CDR1 is SGHTA and CDR2 FQGNSA. There are 17 residues in the CDR3. This CDR3 reads CASSLLRRGGPADTQYF. Here the CDR3 DNA reads TGTGCCAGCAGCTTGTTGCGGCGGGGGGGCCCCGCAGATACGCAGTATTTT.

This clonotype was picked up many times. The V gene is TRBV12-3 or TRBV12-4, the J gene TRBJ1-5, with D uncertain. The CDR3 runs 12 residues. The V and J ends lost 3 bases and 8 bases respectively, with 8 bases between them. This CDR3 reads CASSFGLEPQHF. The DNA of the CDR3 is TGTGCCAGCAGTTTCGGGTTAGAGCCCCAGCATTTT.

The table lists this clonotype with a few counts. The rearrangement uses TRBV12-3 or TRBV12-4 and TRBJ2-3, with D perhaps matching TRBD1 (5 bases). There are 17 residues in the CDR3. V lost 4 bases and J 1 base, leaving 18 bases between the germline ends. The CDR3 DNA is TGTGCCAGCAGTTGGGGCGCGACAGAGGTCGGCACAGATACGCAGTATTTT. This sequence encodes CASSWGATEVGTDTQYF.

This clonotype occurred many times. The chain couples TRBV29-1 to TRBJ2-7; possible D gene TRBD2, 5 bases. CDR1 and CDR2 from the germline V gene are SQVTM and ANQGSEA. The CDR3 totals 14 residues. Trimming pared 4 bases from V and 0 bases from J, leaving 13 bases between. The CDR3 loop reads CSVGRGPSSYEQYF. CDR3 nucleotide sequence: TGCAGCGTTGGTCGGGGTCCTAGCTCCTACGAGCAGTACTTC.

This clonotype has a count of ten or more. The genes are TRBV7-8 and TRBJ2-2, with a weak D call TRBD2 (5 bases). Trimming cost V 3 bases and J 1 base, with 9 bases left between them. The CDR3 has 15 residues. The germline V gene has CDR1 SGHVS and CDR2 FQNEAQ. The CDR3 loop is CASSLREGNTGELFF. The CDR3 DNA is TGTGCCAGCAGCTTGAGGGAAGGGAACACCGGGGAGCTGTTTTTT.

This clonotype appeared many times. The chain has TRBV4-3 and TRBJ2-3, with D hard to call. Germline V lookup: CDR1 LGHNA, CDR2 YSLEER. CDR3 length equals 14 residues. The germline V and J ends were trimmed by 1 base and 6 bases, with 11 bases remaining between them. The CDR3 protein is CASSQAQAKDTQYF. DNA for the CDR3: TGCGCCAGCAGCCAAGCCCAAGCGAAGGATACGCAGTATTTT.

The sample holds many counts of this clonotype. The chain has TRBV5-1 and TRBJ2-7, with D possibly being TRBD1 (6 bases). CDR3 length: 12 residues. The germline V gene encodes CDR1 SGHRS and CDR2 YFSETQ. Deletions cut 4 bases from V and 6 bases from J, with 11 bases between. The CDR3 protein is CASSHPGVEQYF. CDR3 DNA sequence: TGCGCCAGCAGCCACCCAGGGGTCGAGCAGTACTTC.

This clonotype was counted at least ten times. The V call is TRBV3-1, the J call TRBJ2-5; D possibly corresponds to TRBD2 (5 bases). V was clipped by 5 bases and J by 5 bases, with 15 bases between them. This CDR3 is 14 amino acids long. Germline assignment: CDR1 LGHDT and CDR2 YNNKEL (reference sequence). DNA of the CDR3: TGTGCCAGCAGCACTCTTCTAGCTGACGAGACCCAGTACTTC. Translation: CASSTLLADETQYF.

Comment on this clonotype: This may stem from a read error, because a much larger clone lies one nucleotide away. The chain is built from TRBV29-1 and TRBJ1-1, with D hard to call. CDR1 is SQVTM and CDR2 is ANQGSEA in the germline V gene. V shed 2 bases and J shed 9 bases, with 13 bases lying between them. The length of the CDR3 is 12 residues. The CDR3 DNA is TGCAGCGTTGAATCCCGGAGGGCTCAAGCTTTCTTT. It translates to CSVESRRAQAFF.

This clonotype has at least ten counts. CDR3: CSARDPGNTIYF. The CDR3 nucleotides are TGCAGTGCCAGGGACCCTGGAAACACCATATATTTT. This chain links TRBV20-1 with TRBJ1-3; D might be TRBD1 (5 bases). This CDR3 spans 12 amino acids. Trimming stripped 6 bases from V and 2 bases from J, with 8 bases between. In germline, CDR1 is DFQATT, CDR2 SNEGSKA (reference sequence).

This clonotype was observed at least ten times. The chain uses TRBV9 and TRBJ2-3; 8 nucleotides match TRBD2. The germline CDR1 and CDR2 sequences are SGDLS and YYNGEE. The CDR3 runs to 16 residues. The V segment lost 7 bases and the J segment 5 bases; nucleotides outside the gene matches: 15. CDR3: CASALGGGLGGDTQYF. The CDR3 nucleotides are TGTGCCAGCGCTCTAGGGGGGGGACTAGGCGGAGATACGCAGTATTTT.

This clonotype has ten or more counts. The chain uses TRBV28 and TRBJ1-5; possibly TRBD1 for D (6 bases). In germline, CDR1 is MDHEN, CDR2 SYDVKM. Trimming took 6 bases from V and 4 from J, leaving 10 bases between them. The CDR3 is 13 residues long. CDR3 in amino acids: CASRSTGNQPQHF. As DNA, the CDR3 is TGTGCCAGCAGATCCACAGGGAATCAGCCCCAGCATTTT.

This clonotype was observed many times. The chain employs TRBV28 and TRBJ1-1, with D tentatively TRBD1 (5 bases). Trimming took off 7 bases at V and 5 bases at J, with 14 bases between the two ends. This CDR3 comprises 13 residues. CDR1 MDHEN and CDR2 SYDVKM come from the germline V gene. The CDR3 DNA is TGTGCCAGCACGCAGGGTGTGTCGACTGAAGCTTTCTTT. Translated, it gives CASTQGVSTEAFF. The whole variable domain, filled in from reference TRBV28 and TRBJ1-1, reads DVKVTQSSRYLVKRTGEKVFLECVQDMDHENMFWYRQDPGLGLRLIYFSYDVKMKEKGDIPEGYSVSREKKERFSLILESASTNQTSMYLCASTQGVSTEAFFGQGTRLTVV.

The sample holds many counts of this clonotype. The genes are TRBV29-1 and TRBJ2-1; 9 bases are shared with TRBD1. Trimming cost V 6 bases and J 4 bases; bases outside gene matches: 7. Germline assignment: CDR1 SQVTM and CDR2 ANQGSEA. CDR3 length: 14 residues. The CDR3 protein is CSVATGGAYNEQFF. The CDR3 bases are TGCAGCGTCGCCACAGGGGGCGCTTACAATGAGCAGTTCTTC.

On this clonotype itself: Given a much more abundant clone one base away, this may be a read error. This chain joins TRBV4-3 and TRBJ2-7; 11 bases are a match to TRBD1. V was pared by 0 bases and J by 7 bases, with 8 bases of the junction left unmatched. This CDR3 region has 16 residues. The germline CDR1 and CDR2 sequences are LGHNA and YSLEER. The CDR3: CASSQDTWTGGREQYF. The CDR3 DNA reads as TGCGCCAGCAGCCAAGATACTTGGACAGGGGGCAGGGAGCAGTACTTC.

This clonotype was seen repeatedly, ten times or more. The rearrangement uses TRBV6-1 and TRBJ1-5; 8 bases line up with TRBD1. The CDR3 has 13 amino acids. Germline V gene data show CDR1 as MNHNS and CDR2 as SASEGT. The V and J ends lost 11 bases and 5 bases, in that order; junction bases with no gene match: 8. The CDR3 protein is CAGGAGGDQPQHF. CDR3 nucleotide sequence: TGTGCCGGGGGGGCAGGGGGCGATCAGCCCCAGCATTTT.

The V and J genes are TRBV7-6 and TRBJ2-1, with 9 bases fitting TRBD1. J gave up 6 bases and V 2 bases, and 11 bases lay outside the gene matches. Germline V gene lookup returns CDR1 SGHVS and CDR2 FNYEAQ. This CDR3 is 17 amino acids long. CDR3 in amino acids: CASSLRSGQGYLNEQFF. In DNA form, the CDR3 reads TGTGCCAGCAGCTTAAGGTCGGGACAGGGTTATCTCAATGAGCAGTTCTTC. The entire variable domain, with the rest obtained from reference TRBV7-6 and TRBJ2-1, is as follows: GAGVSQSPRYKVTKRGQDVALRCDPISGHVSLYWYRQALGQGPEFLTYFNYEAQQDKSGLPNDRFSAERPEGSISTLTIQRTEQRDSAMYRCASSLRSGQGYLNEQFFGPGTRLTVL.

At least ten counts were recorded for this clonotype. V usage is TRBV5-1 and J usage is TRBJ2-1; a possible D gene is TRBD2 (6 bases). The CDR3 is 16 residues long. Germline V CDR1 and CDR2: SGHRS, YFSETQ. V was pared by 2 bases and J by 3 bases, with 15 bases between. The CDR3 spells CASSLDPGLGYNEQFF. CDR3 coding DNA: TGCGCCAGCAGCTTAGACCCGGGACTTGGCTACAATGAGCAGTTCTTC. The entire variable domain, with the rest obtained from reference TRBV5-1 and TRBJ2-1, is as follows: KAGVTQTPRYLIKTRGQQVTLSCSPISGHRSVSWYQQTPGQGLQFLFEYFSETQRNKGNFPGRFSGRQFSNSRSEMNVSTLELGDSALYLCASSLDPGLGYNEQFFGPGTRLTVL.

At least ten counts were recorded for this clonotype. The chain joins TRBV29-1 to TRBJ2-1; D gene ambiguous. Looked up from germline, CDR1 is SQVTM and CDR2 is ANQGSEA. V shed 6 bases and J shed 10 bases, with 16 bases lying between them. This CDR3 contains 12 residues. CDR3 nucleotides: TGCAGCGTAGTCCTAGTTGATTGGGAGCAGTTCTTC. It codes for CSVVLVDWEQFF.

This clonotype was seen at least ten times. The V and J genes are TRBV11-2 and TRBJ2-3; TRBD1 aligns across 10 bases. V lost 4 bases to trimming and J lost 6 bases; unmatched junction nucleotides: 4. CDR1 SGHAT and CDR2 FQNNGV come from the germline V gene. The CDR3 is 14 residues long. The CDR3 loop reads CASSWGQGWDTQYF. The DNA of the CDR3 is TGTGCCAGCAGCTGGGGACAGGGGTGGGATACGCAGTATTTT.

This clonotype was found many times. This chain uses TRBV5-1 with TRBJ2-2; 9 nucleotides match TRBD2. Per the germline V gene, CDR1 is SGHRS and CDR2 is YFSETQ. The CDR3 runs 16 residues. V dropped 0 bases and J dropped 4; count of bases not matched to a gene: 4. As DNA, the CDR3 is TGCGCCAGCAGCTTGGATCCAGCGGGGGGCACCGGGGAGCTGTTTTTT. Its translation: CASSLDPAGGTGELFF.

This clonotype came up many times. This rearrangement joins TRBV20-1 to TRBJ2-3; 11 positions match TRBD2. The CDR3 spans 15 residues. V was pared by 6 bases and J by 0 bases, with 5 bases of the junction left unmatched. Per germline, CDR1 DFQATT and CDR2 SNEGSKA (reference sequence). The CDR3 DNA sequence: TGCAGTGCGGGACGGACTAGCGGGAGCACAGATACGCAGTATTTT. Its protein is CSAGRTSGSTDTQYF.

This clonotype was seen ten or more times. V usage is TRBV6-2 or TRBV6-3 and J usage is TRBJ2-5; the D gene is possibly TRBD1 (6 bases). The CDR3 is 17 residues long. V gave up 4 bases and J gave up 0 bases, with 18 bases separating them. The germline gives CDR1 MNHEY, CDR2 SVGEGT. The DNA for the CDR3 is TGTGCCAGCAGTTTCGCATTGGACAGAATTGACCAAGAGACCCAGTACTTC. The encoded protein is CASSFALDRIDQETQYF.

This clonotype was picked up many times. In nucleotides, the CDR3 is TGTGCCAGCAGCAACGGACAGGGGATATTGGATACGCAGTATTTT. Amino acids: CASSNGQGILDTQYF. The V gene is TRBV5-5, the J gene TRBJ2-3, with 9 bases identical to TRBD1. This CDR3 comprises 15 residues. The V segment lost 4 bases and the J segment 6 bases; nucleotides outside the gene matches: 9. Germline V gene data show CDR1 as SGHKS and CDR2 as YYEKEE (reference sequence).

This clonotype was seen at least ten times. V usage is TRBV10-3 and J usage is TRBJ1-3; D is unresolved. The germline CDR1 and CDR2 sequences are ENHRY and SYGVKD. V was trimmed by 4 bases and J by 4 bases, leaving 2 bases between them. The CDR3 runs 11 residues. In DNA form, the CDR3 reads TGTGCCATCAGTGTAGGAAACACCATATATTTT. Its translation: CAISVGNTIYF.

This clonotype was detected only a few times. This chain connects TRBV28 to TRBJ2-5; 7 bases match TRBD1. CDR1 and CDR2 from the germline V gene are MDHEN and SYDVKM. The CDR3 covers 15 residues. J gave up 5 bases and V 6 bases, and 12 bases lay outside the gene matches. CDR3 region: CASRPLQGGGETQYF. CDR3 in DNA: TGTGCCAGCAGGCCCCTGCAAGGGGGCGGGGAGACCCAGTACTTC.

At least ten counts were recorded for this clonotype. The J gene is TRBJ2-3, the V gene TRBV7-6, with 11 bases lining up with TRBD1. After removal of 5 bases from V and 7 bases from J, the junction contained 11 bases not matched to a gene. The CDR3 spans 16 residues. Germline values: CDR1 SGHVS, CDR2 FNYEAQ. Here the CDR3 DNA reads TGTGCCAGCAGCCCCCTAGCCGGGACAGGGGGATATACGCAGTATTTT. It specifies CASSPLAGTGGYTQYF.

This clonotype was seen repeatedly, ten times or more. CDR3 loop: CASSFTGTDSGNTIYF. In DNA form, the CDR3 reads TGCGCCAGCAGCTTTACCGGGACGGACTCTGGAAACACCATATATTTT. The chain couples TRBV5-1 to TRBJ1-3, with D possibly TRBD1 on 5 matching bases. From germline, CDR1 is SGHRS and CDR2 YFSETQ. V was clipped by 2 bases and J by 0 bases, with 12 bases between them. The CDR3 extends over 16 amino acids.